A single sample gave rise to the 30 T cell receptor beta chains below, sequenced in a study of OX40 agonist ivuxolimab in advanced cancers. TCRdb's table, derived via immunoSEQ multiplex PCR, lists solely in-frame clones and lacks some. The repertoire holds about 78,000 clones, with around nine tenths as singletons. The specimen comprised CD4+ or CD8+ T cells sorted from blood, sampled in a trial of the OX40 agonist ivuxolimab. These receptor sequences come from an adult with an advanced solid tumor such as melanoma, head and neck, liver or kidney cancer.

The genes are TRBV2 and TRBJ2-2; 11 nucleotides align to TRBD2. V shed 5 bases and J 7 bases; nucleotides not matched to a gene: 9. Per the germline V gene, CDR1 is SNHLY and CDR2 is FYNNEI. The CDR3 runs to 16 residues. This chain's CDR3 is CASSLTSGSIGGELFF. Written as DNA, the CDR3 is TGTGCCAGCAGTCTAACTAGCGGGAGTATCGGCGGGGAGCTGTTTTTT.

The rearrangement uses TRBV28 and TRBJ2-2; D is possibly TRBD1 or TRBD2 (5 bases each). V lost 10 bases and J lost 3, with 12 bases in between. The CDR3 extends over 13 amino acids. Germline CDR1 reads MDHEN; CDR2 reads SYDVKM. For the CDR3, the DNA is TGTGCCAACTGGGACCCGGACACCGGGGAGCTGTTTTTT. It encodes CANWDPDTGELFF.

In nucleotides, the CDR3 is TGTGCCAGCAGCTTAGACCAAAGTCTAGCGGGAGTGAATGAGCAGTTCTTC. Amino acid sequence: CASSLDQSLAGVNEQFF. The chain joins TRBV11-3 to TRBJ2-1; 10 bases agree with TRBD2. Per germline, CDR1 SGHNT and CDR2 YENEEA. The length of the CDR3 is 17 residues. Losses at the gene ends were 0 bases for V and 7 bases for J; bases not matched to a gene: 9.

J is TRBJ2-2 and V is TRBV11-3, with a weak D call TRBD2 (6 bases). The CDR3 is 18 residues long. Trimming took off 0 bases at V and 1 base at J, with 15 bases between the two ends. Germline values: CDR1 SGHNT, CDR2 YENEEA. In nucleotides, the CDR3 is TGTGCCAGCAGCTTAGAGCAATCCGGGACTGGGAACACCGGGGAGCTGTTTTTT. Translation gives CASSLEQSGTGNTGELFF.

This chain joins TRBV4-2 and TRBJ2-1; 9 positions match TRBD2. V trimming: 3 bases; J trimming: 9 bases; junction bases outside the gene matches: 12. Per germline, CDR1 LGHNA and CDR2 YNFKEQ. This CDR3 contains 16 residues. CDR3 in amino acids: CASSQMTSGGSSEQFF. The CDR3, as DNA: TGTGCCAGCAGCCAGATGACTAGCGGCGGTTCCAGTGAGCAGTTCTTC.

The chain carries TRBV19 and TRBJ1-5; 11 nucleotides align to TRBD1. Germline values: CDR1 LNHDA, CDR2 SQIVND (reference sequence). The junction had 4 bases not matched to a gene; V was cut back by 0 bases and J by 0 bases. The CDR3 sequence is 18 residues long. The DNA for the CDR3 is TGTGCCAGTAGTATAGATCGGACAGGGGGCTATAGCAATCAGCCCCAGCATTTT. Its protein product is CASSIDRTGGYSNQPQHF.

This clone was detected once. The rearrangement joins TRBV2 to TRBJ1-5; 7 bases agree with TRBD1. The CDR3 has 14 amino acids. Germline V gives CDR1 SNHLY, CDR2 FYNNEI. J was trimmed by 6 bases and V by 3 bases; bases with no gene match: 5. DNA of the CDR3: TGTGCCAGCAGTGATACAGGGGAAGTTCAGCCCCAGCATTTT. It specifies CASSDTGEVQPQHF.

The V and J genes are TRBV11-2 and TRBJ2-3; the match to TRBD2 covers 9 bases. CDR3 length: 16 amino acids. J gave up 4 bases and V 2 bases, and 7 bases lay outside the gene matches. The germline V gene has CDR1 SGHAT and CDR2 FQNNGV. The CDR3 DNA reads as TGTGCCAGCAGCTTATTGCGCGGGAGGGCCCCAGATACGCAGTATTTT. Translated: CASSLLRGRAPDTQYF.

The chain is built from TRBV2 and TRBJ2-7; either TRBD1 or TRBD2 may supply D (5 bases each). This CDR3 has 14 residues. Deletions cut 5 bases from V and 2 bases from J, with 13 bases between. Germline CDR1 reads SNHLY; CDR2 reads FYNNEI. This chain's CDR3 is CASSYLLGAYEQYF. The CDR3 region has the DNA TGTGCCAGCAGTTACCTACTAGGGGCCTACGAGCAGTACTTC.

Regarding this clone: The same CDR3 also results from other DNA sequences found in this sample. The chain couples TRBV7-8 to TRBJ2-2; D is possibly TRBD2 (6 bases). The V end was cut by 3 bases, the J end by 3 bases, with 11 bases between. The CDR3 contains 15 residues. Germline lookup yields CDR1 SGHVS and CDR2 FQNEAQ. The CDR3 nucleotides read TGTGCCAGCAGCTTGGAGGGGCTGGACACCGGGGAGCTGTTTTTT. It translates to CASSLEGLDTGELFF. The full variable domain, completed using reference TRBV7-8 and TRBJ2-2, is GAGVSQSPRYKVAKRGQDVALRCDPISGHVSLFWYQQALGQGPEFLTYFQNEAQLDKSGLPSDRFFAERPEGSVSTLKIQRTQQEDSAVYLCASSLEGLDTGELFFGEGSRLTVL.

This clone was seen just once. The V gene is TRBV5-4, the J gene TRBJ2-4, with 8 positions matching TRBD2. This CDR3 comprises 19 residues. The V and J ends lost 4 bases and 0 bases, in that order; junction bases with no gene match: 15. From germline, CDR1 is SGHNT and CDR2 YYREEE (reference sequence). The CDR3 DNA reads TGTGCCAGCAGCGAACGGACTAGCAGAACGATACTAGCCAAAAACATTCAGTACTTC. Translation gives CASSERTSRTILAKNIQYF.

This chain uses TRBV29-1 with TRBJ1-1; weak D call: TRBD1 (5 bases). The CDR3 runs 10 residues. V shed 7 bases and J shed 6 bases, with 9 bases lying between them. Germline values: CDR1 SQVTM, CDR2 ANQGSEA. CDR3 bases: TGCAGCGGGGGACCCGCTGAAGCTTTCTTT. Translated, it gives CSGGPAEAFF.

The V call is TRBV7-2, the J call TRBJ2-2; 8 bases map to TRBD2. This CDR3 contains 16 residues. The V and J ends lost 4 bases and 5 bases, in that order; junction bases with no gene match: 9. Germline V CDR1 and CDR2: SGHTA, FQGNSA. The CDR3 here is CASSWTSGSETGELFF. CDR3 nucleotide sequence: TGTGCCAGCAGCTGGACAAGCGGGAGTGAGACCGGGGAGCTGTTTTTT.

The rearrangement links TRBV15 to TRBJ2-7, with D tentatively TRBD2 (5 bases). Germline V gene lookup returns CDR1 LNHNV and CDR2 YYDKDF (reference sequence). This CDR3 is built from 15 residues. The ends were cut back, 0 bases at V and 0 bases at J, with 9 bases in the middle. As DNA, the CDR3 is TGTGCCACCAGCAGAGATTATGCGGGCTCCTACGAGCAGTACTTC. Protein product: CATSRDYAGSYEQYF.

The V gene is TRBV28, the J gene TRBJ2-5, with D tentatively TRBD1 (5 bases). The J call may be incorrect, as the DNA end agrees better with TRBJ2-7. CDR1 and CDR2 (germline): MDHEN, SYDVKM. CDR3 length: 12 residues. CDR3 region: CASRGPSYEQYF. Written as DNA, the CDR3 is TGTGCCAGCAGGGGGCCGTCCTACGAGCAGTACTTC.

This chain joins TRBV4-3 and TRBJ2-3; D may be TRBD1 or TRBD2 (6 bases each). V lost 2 bases to trimming and J lost 5 bases, with 17 bases between them. CDR3 length equals 16 residues. Germline V gene data show CDR1 as LGHNA and CDR2 as YSLEER. The CDR3 DNA reads as TGCGCCAGCAGCCAATATTGGACGGGGGCGGGAGATACGCAGTATTTT. It encodes CASSQYWTGAGDTQYF.

J is TRBJ1-1 and V is TRBV6-1; TRBD1 is a possible D gene (5 bases). The V end was cut by 11 bases, the J end by 0 bases, with 16 bases between. The germline gives CDR1 MNHNS, CDR2 SASEGT. This CDR3 region has 14 residues. The CDR3 region has the DNA TGTGCCCTCGGGGCCGGTCCCTTGAACACTGAAGCTTTCTTT. Protein product: CALGAGPLNTEAFF.

CDR3 residues: CASSGTQDTQYF. Written as DNA, the CDR3 is TGCGCCAGCAGTGGCACACAGGATACGCAGTATTTT. The chain combines TRBV10-1 with TRBJ2-3; D not certain. The CDR3 totals 12 residues. Trimming cost V 4 bases and J 6 bases, with 8 bases left between them. CDR1 WNHNN and CDR2 SYGVQD come from the germline V gene (reference sequence).

V gene TRBV7-3 combines with J gene TRBJ2-1; 8 bases match TRBD2. The V and J ends lost 1 base and 9 bases, in that order; junction bases with no gene match: 8. In germline, CDR1 is SGHTA, CDR2 FQGTGA. This CDR3 spans 15 amino acids. CDR3 region: CASSLIAGGMGEQFF. As DNA, the CDR3 is TGTGCCAGCAGCTTAATTGCGGGAGGAATGGGTGAGCAGTTCTTC.

V gene TRBV19 combines with J gene TRBJ2-6; 7 bases map to TRBD1. J was trimmed by 7 bases and V by 5 bases; bases with no gene match: 11. This CDR3 comprises 16 residues. In germline, CDR1 is LNHDA, CDR2 SQIVND (reference sequence). The CDR3 nucleotides are TGTGCCAGTAGTCTTTGGGACAGTAATACCGCCAACGTCCTGACTTTC. Protein product: CASSLWDSNTANVLTF.

This chain links TRBV7-2 with TRBJ1-1, with 8 nucleotides matching TRBD1. Germline V gives CDR1 SGHTA, CDR2 FQGNSA. Trimming at V came to 7 bases and at J to 4 bases, leaving 8 bases not matched to a gene. The CDR3 has 14 residues. CDR3 sequence: CASIQGARVTEAFF. In DNA, the CDR3 is TGTGCCAGCATCCAGGGGGCGCGGGTCACTGAAGCTTTCTTT.

The chain couples TRBV10-3 to TRBJ1-2; D is undetermined. Between the trimmed V and J ends, which lost 4 bases and 3 bases, there was a span of 6 bases. The length of the CDR3 is 12 residues. Germline V lookup: CDR1 ENHRY, CDR2 SYGVKD. The CDR3 DNA sequence: TGTGCCATCAGTGGCCTGGACTATGGCTACACCTTC. Its protein product is CAISGLDYGYTF.

The chain employs TRBV10-3 and TRBJ2-3; D gene unclear. The CDR3 totals 13 residues. Between the trimmed V and J ends, which lost 2 bases and 6 bases, there was a span of 9 bases. CDR1 is ENHRY, CDR2 SYGVKD, per germline. The CDR3 sequence is CAISERTADTQYF. CDR3 coding DNA: TGTGCCATCAGTGAGAGAACCGCCGATACGCAGTATTTT.

This rearrangement joins TRBV4-3 to TRBJ1-1; maybe TRBD1 (5 bases). CDR1 is LGHNA and CDR2 is YSLEER in the germline V gene. The CDR3 is 16 residues long. Between the trimmed V and J ends, which lost 0 bases and 7 bases, there was a span of 18 bases. CDR3 DNA: TGCGCCAGCAGCCAAGAGGCAGGGACCTTCGCATATGAAGCTTTCTTT. Protein sequence: CASSQEAGTFAYEAFF.

This rearrangement joins TRBV11-3 to TRBJ1-4, with D tentatively TRBD1 (5 bases). CDR3 length: 15 amino acids. Looked up from germline, CDR1 is SGHNT and CDR2 is YENEEA. Trimming stripped 6 bases from V and 3 bases from J, with 14 bases between. DNA for the CDR3: TGTGCCAGCAGGGCCGGGGCTATTGCTAATGAAAAACTGTTTTTT. Amino acids: CASRAGAIANEKLFF.

V is TRBV19 and J is TRBJ1-2, with 8 bases lining up with TRBD1. CDR1 is LNHDA, CDR2 SQIVND, per germline (reference sequence). Unmatched junction bases numbered 11, after V lost 5 bases and J lost 3 bases. This CDR3 is 16 amino acids long. The chain's CDR3 is CASSPRAGTGYYGYTF. The CDR3 bases are TGTGCCAGTAGTCCCCGAGCCGGGACAGGATACTATGGCTACACCTTC.

This CDR3 is CASSFSSGASTDTQYF. The CDR3 DNA reads TGTGCCAGCAGCTTTTCTAGCGGGGCTAGCACAGATACGCAGTATTTT. V usage is TRBV5-4 and J usage is TRBJ2-3, with 9 bases aligning to TRBD2. Unmatched junction bases numbered 4, after V lost 2 bases and J lost 0 bases. The germline CDR1 and CDR2 sequences are SGHNT and YYREEE (reference sequence). The CDR3 spans 16 residues. The variable domain in full, with the rest retrieved from reference TRBV5-4 and TRBJ2-3, is ETGVTQSPTHLIKTRGQQVTLRCSSQSGHNTVSWYQQALGQGPQFIFQYYREEENGRGNFPPRFSGLQFPNYSSELNVNALELDDSALYLCASSFSSGASTDTQYFGPGTRLTVL.

This rearrangement joins TRBV6-1 to TRBJ1-5; TRBD1 agrees at 7 bases. This CDR3 region has 16 residues. The germline V gene encodes CDR1 MNHNS and CDR2 SASEGT. The ends lost 2 bases at V and 1 base at J; junction bases unmatched: 5. The CDR3 DNA reads TGTGCCAGCAGTGAAACTAGGGGGCTAAGCAATCAGCCCCAGCATTTT. Translated, it gives CASSETRGLSNQPQHF.

J is TRBJ2-1 and V is TRBV2; 11 nucleotides match TRBD2. The germline CDR1 and CDR2 sequences are SNHLY and FYNNEI. V trimming: 7 bases; J trimming: 7 bases; junction bases outside the gene matches: 9. The CDR3 is 15 amino acids. This CDR3 is CASTFLAGGINEQFF. CDR3 bases: TGTGCCAGCACCTTTTTAGCGGGAGGGATAAATGAGCAGTTCTTC.

This rearrangement joins TRBV6-5 to TRBJ1-4, with D tentatively TRBD1 (6 bases). V was cut by 0 bases and J by 6 bases, with 14 bases left in between. The germline V gene has CDR1 MNHEY and CDR2 SVGAGI. The CDR3 length is 16 residues. The CDR3 here is CASSYSDRGADEKLFF. The CDR3 nucleotides are TGTGCCAGCAGTTACTCAGATAGGGGGGCGGATGAAAAACTGTTTTTT.